This T cell receptor (beta chain) was recorded in a study of siplizumab effects on memory and regulatory T cells. Study-wide findings and caveats: Alloreactive sequences traceable to unstimulated CD4+ memory cells were significantly reduced by siplizumab. A small minority of alloreactive clones were mapped to unstimulated subsets.

Points on this clone: Its antigen is unidentified.

The study took a few donor pairs, and their unstimulated naive, memory, effector memory and TEMRA subsets were sequenced. The method was immunoSEQ multiplex PCR; TCRdb's version includes in-frame clones alone and lacks a portion of them. The sample includes 45,000 to 60,000 clones, about 90% of them seen just once. This clonotype was sampled from a human donor in good health. The sample consisted of naive CD8+ T cells sorted from blood.

CDR3 sequence: CASSGTVNSYEQYF. The CDR3 bases are TGTGCCAGCTCCGGGACAGTCAACTCCTACGAGCAGTACTTC. The chain carries TRBV27 and TRBJ2-7; the match to TRBD1 covers 7 bases. V gave up 8 bases and J gave up 0 bases; unmatched junction bases: 7. CDR3 length: 14 residues. Germline CDR1 and CDR2: MNHEY and SMNVEV (reference sequence).